This T cell receptor (beta chain) was observed in a study of naive and memory T cell subsets. This CDR3 is built from 15 residues. V lost 5 bases, J lost 5 bases, and 8 bases stayed unmatched. Study results and limitations: Naive repertoires, especially CD8, held a few larger clonotypes, possibly memory cells re-expressing CD45RA.

An equimolar mix of two oligonucleotides served as the beta constant-region primer for TRBC1 and TRBC2. The ligated cDNA underwent four PCR rounds using SP2 and nested alpha and beta constant-region primers. Via MiXCR, TCRdb re-called the UMI-ligation and nested PCR reads, giving one row per CDR3 protein. The sample has more than 95,000 distinct CDR3 sequences, roughly 15% seen once. CD4 T cells were positively selected, then CD8 T cells from the CD4-negative fraction. Four subsets defined by CD45RA and CD27 were sorted after CD3, CD4, CD8 and live/dead staining. Note on this clonotype: Its antigen is unidentified.

Specimen: naive CD8+ T cells from blood. V is TRBV12-3 or TRBV12-4 and J is TRBJ1-4, with 7 bases matching TRBD1. This receptor was identified in a human donor in good health. CDR3 protein: CASSPRDRPNEKLFF. CDR3 DNA sequence: TGTGCCAGCAGTCCTCGGGACAGACCCAATGAAAAACTGTTTTTT.